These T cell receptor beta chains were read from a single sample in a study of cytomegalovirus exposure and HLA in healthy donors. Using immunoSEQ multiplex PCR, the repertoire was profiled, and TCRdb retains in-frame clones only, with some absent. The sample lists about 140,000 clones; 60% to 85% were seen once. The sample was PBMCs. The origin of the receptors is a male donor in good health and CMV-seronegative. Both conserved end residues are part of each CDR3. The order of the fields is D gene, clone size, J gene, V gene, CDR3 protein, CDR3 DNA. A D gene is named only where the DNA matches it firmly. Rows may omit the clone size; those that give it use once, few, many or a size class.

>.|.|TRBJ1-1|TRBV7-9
CASSLVAGNTEAFF
TGTGCCAGCAGCTTAGTTGCAGGAAACACTGAAGCTTTCTTT
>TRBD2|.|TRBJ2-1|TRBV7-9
CASSPGGLAGGNEQFF
TGTGCCAGCAGCCCAGGGGGACTAGCGGGAGGGAATGAGCAGTTCTTC
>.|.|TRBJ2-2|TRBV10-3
CAISGPQGGTGELFF
TGTGCCATCAGTGGCCCACAGGGCGGCACCGGGGAGCTGTTTTTT
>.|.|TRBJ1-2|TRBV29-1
CSVGSVNYGYTF
TGCAGCGTTGGCTCAGTTAACTATGGCTACACCTTC
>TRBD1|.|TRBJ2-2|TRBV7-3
CASSLLRTGSTGELFF
TGTGCCAGCAGCCTACTTCGGACAGGGAGCACCGGGGAGCTGTTTTTT
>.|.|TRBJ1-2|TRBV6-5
CASSYLTGNYGYTF
TGTGCCAGCAGTTACCTCACAGGGAACTATGGCTACACCTTC
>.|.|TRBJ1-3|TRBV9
CASRGGRTPDTIYF
TGTGCCAGCCGGGGGGGCAGGACCCCGGACACCATATATTTT
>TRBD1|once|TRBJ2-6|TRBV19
CASSSYQGAGANVLTF
TGTGCCAGTAGTTCTTATCAGGGGGCTGGGGCCAACGTCCTGACTTTC
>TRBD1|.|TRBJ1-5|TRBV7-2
CASSLGLRGQTYQPQHF
TGTGCCAGCAGCTTAGGCCTCCGGGGACAGACCTATCAGCCCCAGCATTTT
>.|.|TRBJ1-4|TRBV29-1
CSGGLPNEKLFF
TGCAGCGGGGGACTCCCGAATGAAAAACTGTTTTTT
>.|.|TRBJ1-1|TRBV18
CASSPTQANTEAFF
TGTGCCAGCTCACCAACTCAGGCAAACACTGAAGCTTTCTTT
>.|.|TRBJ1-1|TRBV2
CASSPFRNTEAFF
TGTGCCAGCAGTCCTTTTAGGAACACTGAAGCTTTCTTT
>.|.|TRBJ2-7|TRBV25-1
CASTNPGEIYEQYF
TGTGCCAGCACCAATCCGGGGGAGATCTACGAGCAGTACTTC
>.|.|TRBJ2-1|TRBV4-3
CASSQDGGLGGYEQFF
TGCGCCAGCAGCCAAGATGGAGGCCTAGGCGGCTATGAGCAGTTCTTC